The entry below gives a single T cell receptor beta chain sequence along with its context. TCRdb called the 5' RACE reads again in MiXCR, with one record for every CDR3 protein. The sample records about 220,000 distinct CDR3 sequences, roughly 25% being singletons. The record originates from a study of CD8 T cells in ankylosing spondylitis. CDR1 and CDR2 (germline): SGHTA, FQGTGA. This CDR3 has 15 amino acids. The ends lost 5 bases at V and 7 bases at J; junction bases unmatched: 7. The sequence derives from a male donor with ankylosing spondylitis or in good health (not recorded which). V and J are TRBV7-3 and TRBJ2-1, with TRBD2 matching 11 bases. The material sequenced was blood, either unsorted or a sorted T cell fraction (not recorded which). CDR3 protein: CASSQESSGRNEQFF. The CDR3 nucleotides read TGTGCCAGCAGCCAGGAGTCTAGCGGGAGGAATGAGCAGTTCTTC.